The entry below describes one TCR beta chain. Based on its abundance in the sample, this clonotype is medium-sized (0.01 to 0.1%). It has no known antigen specificity. Base qualities are missing; no much larger clone stands one base away. This sample stems from a study of vaccination and CD4 T cells after COVID-19 (dated by TCRdb to between 2021 and 2024). Regarding the study in general: Convalescent patients had a positive SARS-CoV-2 result on nasal swab PCR, and of these patients, some ten had mild disease and one had severe disease. The spike-specific CD4+ TCR repertoire was compared before and after mRNA vaccination in over nine COVID-19 convalescent patients and a handful of infection-naive healthy vaccine recipients. Each participant got two doses of either the Pfizer-BioNTech BNT162b2 vaccine (n=8) or the Moderna mRNA-1273 vaccine (n=2). Overlapping spike peptide pools from SARS-CoV-2 and from the common cold coronaviruses HCoV-NL63, HCoV-OC43 and HCoV-229E were used as culture stimuli. The convalescent cohort included six males and four females, with two Hispanic individuals, seven Caucasians, two Asians and one multiracial person. The time from the second vaccine dose to post-vaccine blood sampling had a median of roughly 79 days and ranged from about 14 to 250 days. Post-COVID blood samples from convalescent patients were collected a median of around 110 days after diagnosis, with a range of 35 to 161 days. In control cultures, a CEFX viral epitope pool was used as positive control, an HIV-1 Nef peptide pool was used as negative control, or no peptide was added. Broader findings and caveats from the paper: An increase in the median number of SARS-CoV-2-reactive clonotypes from roughly 20 after infection to some 40 after vaccination was observed, but the change was not found to be significant. Of the vaccine-specific clones in convalescent patients, 304 of 307, or nearly all, reacted only to SARS-CoV-2 spike and did not cross-react with common cold coronaviruses. Among convalescent patients, a median roughly 90% of the SARS-CoV-2-reactive clones seen after vaccination appeared only after vaccination, which suggests priming specific to the vaccine. The study included relatively few convalescent patients and did not analyze early timepoints after natural infection.

Libraries came from PCR. DNA from cultured CD4+ T cells was subjected to TCR sequencing with the Oncomine TCR Beta short-read assay at the Johns Hopkins FTIC core. The QIAamp micro DNA kit was used to extract genomic DNA from the cultured CD4+ T cells. Oncomine TCR Beta libraries from cultured CD4+ T cells were pooled using unique dual indexes and sequenced on an Illumina iSeq 100. From the authors' description of their analysis: Non-productive sequences were removed, and CDR3s that did not start with C, did not end with F or W, or were shorter than 7 amino acids were discarded. Antigen-specific clonotypes were identified with the MANAFEST web application by comparing peptide-stimulated wells with reference and other culture wells. Positive clones required FDR below 0.05, an odds ratio above 5, and productive frequency above 0.1% in at least two of three replicate wells. Cross-reactive clonotypes were defined as significantly expanded in both SARS-CoV-2 spike wells and at least one common cold coronavirus spike condition. Levenshtein distances (stringdist) and unrooted phylogenetic trees (ape) in R version 3.6.1 were used to assess CDR3 homology. TCRdb trimmed the raw reads at Q25, called clones with MiXCR and kept productive beta chains. Every CDR3 protein is listed once, alongside the most common genes and DNA of its rows. TCRdb's processing, not the study's, gives the V and J calls here. The sample table contains more than 12,000 distinct CDR3 sequences; only one count was recorded for roughly 60% of them. The ten largest account for more than 11% of the sample.

The treatment or condition label on this specimen signifies: approximately nine-day PBMC culture with coronavirus spike peptide pools or control peptides (ViraFEST assay). The ViraFEST assay, used in the study, expanded antigen-specific T cells with peptide pools and then identified the expanded clonotypes through TCR sequencing. The convalescent patients' positive SARS-CoV-2 PCR tests were from March to December 2020, which was before the Alpha, Beta and Delta variants emerged in the United States. About 2 million PBMCs per well were cultured in IMDM with 5% human AB serum and 9 to 10 IU/ml IL-2, plus 10 ug/ml peptide pools. On days 3 and 7, half of the culture medium was replaced with fresh IL-2-containing medium. After around 11 days of culture, CD4+ T cells were isolated by negative selection using the EasySep CD4+ T cell isolation kit. PBMCs were separated from whole blood using Ficoll-Paque Plus gradient centrifugation and then either used fresh or cryopreserved at -140C. In general, triplicate wells were set up for every culture condition.

Including the terminal cysteine and phenylalanine, the CDR3 comprises 13 residues. Solely the CDR3 DNA is kept, with 39 bases framed from the first base. Trimming costs V 3 bases and J 3 bases, and their ends lie 6 bases apart. The sample was CD4+ T cells from blood, cultured in vitro. This receptor was identified in a human donor who had recovered from COVID-19. Rearrangement joined TRBV12-3 or TRBV12-4 to TRBJ1-5; the D gene cannot be resolved reliably. Here the CDR3 is given as CASSLSLNQPQHF. The nucleotide sequence reads as follows: TGTGCCAGCAGTTTGTCACTCAATCAGCCCCAGCATTTT.